This T cell receptor (beta chain) stems from a study of blood T cell repertoires in COVID-19. Study background: Sites across the United States, Italy and Spain contributed samples from acute and convalescent COVID-19. In each case, the material was cDNA or gDNA derived from T cells, B-cell-depleted T cells, or PBMCs.

Only a few counts were recorded for this clone. Original data processing: Estimation of nucleated cell counts was performed using reference gene primer amplification. The repertoire was sequenced with immunoSEQ multiplex PCR; TCRdb's copy has only in-frame clones and lacks some. The DNA gave D and trimming, while V, J and clone size come from that table. This repertoire shows some 110,000 clones, 80% to 85% found once; its top ten account for approximately 0.75%. CDR3 length: 14 residues. V was clipped by 2 bases and J by 8 bases; unmatched bases: 6. Per germline, CDR1 ENHRY and CDR2 SYGVKD. The TCR was taken from a woman aged 70-85 years with acute or convalescent COVID-19. What was sequenced was peripheral blood. The rearrangement links TRBV10-3 to TRBJ2-4; 7 nucleotides match TRBD1. The CDR3 DNA follows: TGTGCCATCAGTGAGGGGACAGCCATGGACATTCAGTACTTC. Translation gives CAISEGTAMDIQYF.